A single sample is the source of the 13 T cell receptor beta chains below, sequenced in a study of blood T cell repertoires in COVID-19. The table came from immunoSEQ multiplex PCR; TCRdb's copy has only in-frame clones and leaves some out. The table includes some 150,000 clones, about nine tenths detected once. The specimen was peripheral blood. These receptors came from a human donor in a cohort sampled during active COVID-19.

Of note for this clone: The sample carries other DNA sequences with the same CDR3. This sequence joins TRBV7-9 and TRBJ2-3; TRBD2 agrees at 12 bases. The CDR3 sequence is 15 residues long. The junction had 0 bases not matched to a gene; V was cut back by 2 bases and J by 3 bases. CDR1 and CDR2 from the germline V gene are SEHNR and FQNEAQ (reference sequence). The CDR3 region is CASSLTSGRTDTQYF. CDR3 in DNA: TGTGCCAGCAGCTTAACTAGCGGGAGGACAGATACGCAGTATTTT.

The gene calls are TRBV3-1 (or the pseudogene TRBV3-2) and TRBJ2-3, with TRBD2 matching 12 bases. The CDR3 runs 17 residues. Per germline, CDR1 LGHDT and CDR2 YNNKEL (reference sequence). Germline trimming cut 4 bases from V and 0 bases from J; bases unmatched to any gene: 5. This chain's CDR3 is CASSRTTSGGSTDTQYF. The CDR3 DNA reads TGTGCCAGCAGCCGCACTACTAGCGGGGGGAGCACAGATACGCAGTATTTT.

The V call is TRBV5-6, the J call TRBJ1-1, with 11 nucleotides matching TRBD1. The V gene's germline CDR1 is SGHDT and CDR2 YYEEEE. The CDR3 is made up of 16 amino acids. The trim removed 0 bases at V and 5 bases at J, leaving 6 bases unmatched. The CDR3 nucleotides are TGTGCCAGCAGCTTGGGGGACAGGGGGATGGTGACTGAAGCTTTCTTT. Translated, it gives CASSLGDRGMVTEAFF.

J is TRBJ1-1 and V is TRBV6-2 or TRBV6-3; no clear D. Trimming removed 6 bases at V and 1 base at J, with 21 bases between. This CDR3 is 17 amino acids long. Germline lookup yields CDR1 MNHEY and CDR2 SVGEGT. The CDR3 protein is CASSQSLLPLSNTEAFF. CDR3 sequence (DNA): TGTGCCAGCAGCCAATCCCTCCTCCCGTTGTCGAACACTGAAGCTTTCTTT.

The chain uses TRBV7-2 and TRBJ2-3; D might be TRBD1 (6 bases). Trimming left V 3 bases short and J 0 bases short, with 10 bases between. The CDR3 has 15 amino acids. The V gene's germline CDR1 is SGHTA and CDR2 FQGNSA. For the CDR3, the DNA is TGTGCCAGCAGCTTCCCGACAGGAAGCACAGATACGCAGTATTTT. This translates into CASSFPTGSTDTQYF.

The gene calls are TRBV6-5 and TRBJ2-7; 11 bases map to TRBD1. This CDR3 is built from 16 residues. Losses at the gene ends were 2 bases for V and 5 bases for J; bases not matched to a gene: 8. Germline V gives CDR1 MNHEY, CDR2 SVGAGI. CDR3 nucleotides: TGTGCCAGCAGTTACACAGGGACAGGGGGATGGCACGAGCAGTACTTC. It codes for CASSYTGTGGWHEQYF.

The chain recombines TRBV2 with TRBJ2-3; 11 bases line up with TRBD2. Trimming at V came to 7 bases and at J to 0 bases, leaving 15 bases not matched to a gene. The germline V gene encodes CDR1 SNHLY and CDR2 FYNNEI. CDR3 length equals 19 residues. The DNA of the CDR3 is TGTGCCAGCAAAGGGGTATGGCTAGCGGGGGGATCTAGCACAGATACGCAGTATTTT. Translation: CASKGVWLAGGSSTDTQYF.

The CDR3, as DNA: TGTGCCAGTAGTGGAACTAGCGGACCCTACGAGCAGTACTTC. Translation gives CASSGTSGPYEQYF. This chain uses TRBV19 with TRBJ2-7; 8 positions agree with TRBD2. The V and J ends lost 5 bases and 2 bases, in that order; junction bases with no gene match: 5. The CDR3 has 14 residues. CDR1 LNHDA and CDR2 SQIVND come from the germline V gene (reference sequence). Full variable domain (missing parts from reference TRBV19 and TRBJ2-7): DGGITQSPKYLFRKEGQNVTLSCEQNLNHDAMYWYRQDPGQGLRLIYYSQIVNDFQKGDIAEGYSVSREKKESFPLTVTSAQKNPTAFYLCASSGTSGPYEQYFGPGTRLTVT.

The V call is TRBV7-3, the J call TRBJ2-3; 12 bases are shared with TRBD2. The CDR3 sequence is 19 residues long. V was clipped by 5 bases and J by 1 base; unmatched bases: 13. Germline V gene sequence: CDR1 SGHTA, CDR2 FQGTGA. The CDR3 protein is CASSAHLAGGPSGTDTQYF. The CDR3 DNA reads TGTGCCAGCAGCGCGCATCTAGCGGGGGGGCCGAGCGGCACAGATACGCAGTATTTT.

The chain is built from TRBV6-5 and TRBJ2-7; D is ambiguous. Per the germline V gene, CDR1 is MNHEY and CDR2 is SVGAGI. Trimming shortened V by 2 bases and J by 5 bases, and 13 bases separated the two germline ends. The CDR3 extends over 14 amino acids. CDR3 sequence reads: CASSYDLSRNEQYF. The DNA of the CDR3 is TGTGCCAGCAGTTACGATCTATCGCGCAACGAGCAGTACTTC.

This clone was detected a few times. V gene TRBV6-2 or TRBV6-3 combines with J gene TRBJ1-5, with D hard to call. CDR3 size: 16 residues. In germline, CDR1 is MNHEY, CDR2 SVGEGT. V lost 1 base, J lost 0 bases, and 10 bases lay in between. CDR3 nucleotides: TGTGCCAGCAGTTACTACGAGGTTTATAGCAATCAGCCCCAGCATTTT. Encoded protein: CASSYYEVYSNQPQHF.

This chain uses TRBV5-4 with TRBJ2-2; 7 bases align to TRBD1. Germline V gene lookup returns CDR1 SGHNT and CDR2 YYREEE (reference sequence). The CDR3 consists of 17 residues. V trimming: 0 bases; J trimming: 1 base; junction bases outside the gene matches: 6. CDR3 residues: CASSLEDRDRNTGELFF. The CDR3 DNA reads TGTGCCAGCAGCTTGGAGGACCGGGACAGGAACACCGGGGAGCTGTTTTTT.

This CDR3 reads CASSPHRTRWDTQYF. The CDR3 nucleotides are TGTGCCAGCAGTCCTCACCGGACTAGATGGGATACGCAGTATTTT. This chain links TRBV27 with TRBJ2-3; 7 positions agree with TRBD2. Germline V gene lookup returns CDR1 MNHEY and CDR2 SMNVEV (reference sequence). V lost 5 bases, J lost 6 bases, and 11 bases stayed unmatched. The length of the CDR3 is 15 residues.